These 19 T cell receptor beta chains came from one sample sequenced in a study of blood T cell repertoires in COVID-19. The protocol was immunoSEQ multiplex PCR, while the TCRdb copy is restricted to in-frame clones and leaves out a portion. The data hold 190,000 or so clones, with around 87% observed a single time. Input material: peripheral blood. The origin of the receptors is a woman between 18 and 29 years old who had recovered from COVID-19.

About this clone itself: The junction differs from germline at one of its ends, possibly a read error. The chain has TRBV5-1 and TRBJ1-2; D is ambiguous. The CDR3 loop spans 8 amino acids. In germline, CDR1 is SGHRS, CDR2 YFSETQ. The CDR3 DNA reads as TGCGCCAGCCCTGCCAGGCCCTTC. Amino acid sequence: CASPARPF.

The chain joins TRBV28 to TRBJ1-2, with TRBD1 matching 7 bases. The length of the CDR3 is 12 residues. Germline V gives CDR1 MDHEN, CDR2 SYDVKM. J was trimmed by 14 bases and V by 5 bases; bases with no gene match: 11. CDR3 bases: TGTGCCAGCAGTCTGAAGGGGGCAACGGGTACCTTC. It codes for CASSLKGATGTF.

This chain connects TRBV7-2 to TRBJ1-1; a possible D gene is TRBD1 (5 bases). This CDR3 region has 15 residues. The ends were cut back, 4 bases at V and 1 base at J, with 13 bases in the middle. Germline CDR1 and CDR2: SGHTA and FQGNSA. The CDR3 is CASSSFDSWNTEAFF. The CDR3 DNA sequence: TGTGCCAGCAGCTCCTTTGACAGTTGGAACACTGAAGCTTTCTTT.

The chain has TRBV7-3 and TRBJ2-1; D uncertain. This CDR3 has 13 residues. Germline loops: CDR1 SGHTA, CDR2 FQGTGA. V was shortened by 5 bases and J by 5 bases, with 10 bases between the two germline ends. DNA for the CDR3: TGTGCCAGCAGCCTGGCTAGGAACAATGAGCAGTTCTTC. Protein product: CASSLARNNEQFF.

The chain has TRBV3-1 (or the pseudogene TRBV3-2) and TRBJ2-5; 9 bases match TRBD2. V gave up 2 bases and J gave up 1 base; unmatched junction bases: 11. Germline V lookup: CDR1 LGHDT, CDR2 YNNKEL (reference sequence). The CDR3 loop spans 18 amino acids. For the CDR3, the DNA is TGTGCCAGCAGCCAAAAAGGAGGCCCTAGCGGGATCCAAGAGACCCAGTACTTC. It codes for CASSQKGGPSGIQETQYF.

This chain connects TRBV4-3 to TRBJ2-3; D remains unclear. Trimming left V 0 bases short and J 2 bases short, with 6 bases between. Germline V gives CDR1 LGHNA, CDR2 YSLEER. CDR3 size: 14 residues. In DNA, the CDR3 is TGCGCCAGCAGCCAAGATAGCCCCACAGATACGCAGTATTTT. Protein product: CASSQDSPTDTQYF.

This CDR3 is CASSLLTGTSVHEQYF. The CDR3, as DNA: TGTGCCAGCAGTTTATTAACCGGGACAAGCGTCCACGAGCAGTACTTC. The J gene is TRBJ2-7, the V gene TRBV27; D possibly corresponds to TRBD1 (6 bases). There are 16 residues in the CDR3. V dropped 1 base and J dropped 5 bases, with 18 bases sitting between them. The germline gives CDR1 MNHEY, CDR2 SMNVEV (reference sequence).

J is TRBJ2-3 and V is TRBV9; 10 bases are shared with TRBD2. The CDR3 runs to 18 residues. Germline V gene data show CDR1 as SGDLS and CDR2 as YYNGEE. With 4 bases clipped from V and 1 base from J, the junction kept 12 bases outside the gene matches. The CDR3 spells CASSPSGRASTGTDTQYF. The CDR3 nucleotides are TGTGCCAGCAGCCCCAGCGGGAGGGCCTCCACGGGCACAGATACGCAGTATTTT.

This rearrangement joins TRBV27 to TRBJ2-7; 9 positions match TRBD2. Germline V gene lookup returns CDR1 MNHEY and CDR2 SMNVEV (reference sequence). This CDR3 region has 16 residues. Trimming took 3 bases from V and 0 from J; bases not matched to a gene: 6. CDR3 in amino acids: CASSFRLAGASYEQYF. Here the CDR3 DNA reads TGTGCCAGCAGTTTCCGCTTAGCGGGGGCCTCCTACGAGCAGTACTTC.

This clone was picked up one time. CDR3 sequence reads: CASSSVGPHTGANVLTF. The CDR3 coding sequence is TGTGCCAGCAGCTCGGTGGGGCCCCATACTGGGGCCAACGTCCTGACTTTC. The V gene is TRBV5-4, the J gene TRBJ2-6, with a possible D match to TRBD1 (5 bases). Deletions cut 3 bases from V and 2 bases from J, with 15 bases between. CDR3 size: 17 residues. Germline V gene lookup returns CDR1 SGHNT and CDR2 YYREEE (reference sequence).

This clone was seen only a few times. The chain uses TRBV7-9 and TRBJ1-4, with 9 bases identical to TRBD1. The length of the CDR3 is 14 residues. Unmatched junction bases numbered 6, after V lost 5 bases and J lost 8 bases. Germline V lookup: CDR1 SEHNR, CDR2 FQNEAQ (reference sequence). The CDR3 reads CASSPGTGKEKLFF. The CDR3 region has the DNA TGTGCCAGCAGCCCCGGGACAGGGAAGGAAAAACTGTTTTTT.

The J gene is TRBJ2-1, the V gene TRBV7-2, with TRBD2 matching over 11 bases. The CDR3 contains 17 residues. Germline V lookup: CDR1 SGHTA, CDR2 FQGNSA. J gave up 7 bases and V 2 bases, and 10 bases lay outside the gene matches. CDR3 amino acids: CASSLYVAGGPGNEQFF. As DNA, the CDR3 is TGTGCCAGCAGCTTATACGTAGCGGGGGGGCCCGGAAATGAGCAGTTCTTC.

The chain employs TRBV19 and TRBJ2-4, with TRBD2 as a possible D gene (6 bases). The CDR3 has 16 amino acids. The V end lost 5 bases, the J end lost 0 bases, and 14 bases lay between the germline ends. From germline, CDR1 is LNHDA and CDR2 SQIVND (reference sequence). Here the CDR3 reads CASSVAGTLAKNIQYF. For the CDR3, the DNA is TGTGCCAGTAGTGTGGCGGGGACTCTAGCCAAAAACATTCAGTACTTC.

V and J are TRBV18 and TRBJ2-1, with TRBD2 matching over 7 bases. The CDR3 is 17 residues long. The ends lost 0 bases at V and 2 bases at J; junction bases unmatched: 7. Looked up from germline, CDR1 is KGHSH and CDR2 is LQKENI. CDR3 sequence (DNA): TGTGCCAGCTCACCACCGCTGGCTAGCGGAGCCTACAATGAGCAGTTCTTC. Translation: CASSPPLASGAYNEQFF.

The chain combines TRBV6-6 with TRBJ2-3, with D possibly matching TRBD2 (6 bases). CDR1 MNHNY and CDR2 SVGAGI come from the germline V gene (reference sequence). This CDR3 is built from 14 residues. V lost 5 bases and J lost 0, with 9 bases in between. CDR3 amino acids: CASSLGTSTDTQYF. CDR3 nucleotides: TGTGCCAGCAGTCTCGGGACTAGCACAGATACGCAGTATTTT.

This clone was seen only a few times. This chain uses TRBV6-5 with TRBJ1-5, with D possibly TRBD1 on 6 matching bases. CDR3 size: 14 residues. Trimming shortened V by 5 bases and J by 0 bases, and 8 bases separated the two germline ends. From germline, CDR1 is MNHEY and CDR2 SVGAGI. The CDR3 DNA follows: TGTGCCAGCAGTACAGGGAGTAGCAATCAGCCCCAGCATTTT. This encodes CASSTGSSNQPQHF.

This clone appeared a single time. The V gene is TRBV2, the J gene TRBJ1-2; TRBD1 might be the D (6 bases). CDR1 and CDR2 (germline): SNHLY, FYNNEI. Trimming stripped 11 bases from V and 4 bases from J, with 23 bases between. The CDR3 totals 15 residues. For the CDR3, the DNA is TGTGCCGGATCCGGTTTGCGGGGGCACACCTATGGCTACACCTTC. Its translation is CAGSGLRGHTYGYTF.

The chain employs TRBV29-1 and TRBJ2-1; 10 bases line up with TRBD2. There are 15 residues in the CDR3. The ends lost 3 bases at V and 7 bases at J; junction bases unmatched: 9. Looked up from germline, CDR1 is SQVTM and CDR2 is ANQGSEA. The CDR3 loop reads CSVDNLAGAGNEQFF. CDR3 DNA sequence: TGCAGCGTTGATAACCTAGCGGGAGCGGGGAATGAGCAGTTCTTC.

This clone showed up just once. The chain carries TRBV7-2 and TRBJ1-5, with a weak D call TRBD1 (5 bases). Germline assignment: CDR1 SGHTA and CDR2 FQGNSA. Trimming stripped 5 bases from V and 5 bases from J, with 16 bases between. The CDR3 runs 15 residues. CDR3 protein: CASSRTLSVDQPQHF. In DNA, the CDR3 is TGTGCCAGCAGCCGGACACTGTCCGTAGATCAGCCCCAGCATTTT.